What follows are 14 T cell receptor beta chains derived from one specimen sequenced in a study of early T cells in non-severe SARS-CoV-2 infection. TCRdb recomputed calls from the 5' RACE reads with MiXCR, one row per CDR3 protein. The profile covers 25,000 to 30,000 distinct CDR3 sequences, with around 5% appearing a single time and approximately 0.87% taken by the ten largest. The source material was whole blood. These receptors all stem from an adult who was a healthcare worker with PCR-confirmed SARS-CoV-2 infection or an uninfected control (not recorded which).

Within the sample, this clonotype is medium-sized (0.01 to 0.1%). The V gene is TRBV12-3 or TRBV12-4, the J gene TRBJ1-4; 10 nucleotides line up with TRBD1. V dropped 5 bases and J dropped 1; count of bases not matched to a gene: 16. This CDR3 contains 20 residues. CDR3 amino acids: CASSHATGTGEKETNEKLFF. CDR3 sequence (DNA): TGTGCCAGCAGTCATGCAACCGGGACAGGGGAGAAAGAAACTAATGAAAAACTGTTTTTT.

This clonotype has a handful of counts. The chain joins TRBV12-3 or TRBV12-4 to TRBJ2-7; 14 bases align to TRBD2. CDR3 size: 14 residues. V was pared by 3 bases and J by 6 bases, with 1 base of the junction left unmatched. The CDR3 DNA sequence: TGTGCCAGCAGTTTCGGGACTAGCGGGAGCGAGCAGTACTTC. This codes for CASSFGTSGSEQYF.

The table lists this clonotype with many counts. V gene TRBV6-2 or TRBV6-3 combines with J gene TRBJ2-1; possibly TRBD2 for D (6 bases). V shed 2 bases and J shed 2 bases, with 10 bases lying between them. This CDR3 comprises 15 residues. Germline-derived CDR1 and CDR2 are MNHEY and SVGEGT. In DNA form, the CDR3 reads TGTGCCAGCAGTTACGGGCGGGGTACCTACAATGAGCAGTTCTTC. Amino acids: CASSYGRGTYNEQFF.

V and J are TRBV11-2 and TRBJ2-7, with D hard to call. This CDR3 is built from 13 residues. Germline loops: CDR1 SGHAT, CDR2 FQNNGV. V lost 5 bases and J lost 3, with 11 bases in between. The CDR3 bases are TGTGCCAGCAGCCGCCCCGGGCGCTACGAGCAGTACTTC. It encodes CASSRPGRYEQYF. Filled out from reference TRBV11-2 and TRBJ2-7, the complete variable domain reads EAGVAQSPRYKIIEKRQSVAFWCNPISGHATLYWYQQILGQGPKLLIQFQNNGVVDDSQLPKDRFSAERLKGVDSTLKIQPAKLEDSAVYLCASSRPGRYEQYFGPGTRLTVT.

This clonotype is classed as medium-sized. The CDR3 reads CAIREGGSIETQYF. The CDR3, as DNA: TGTGCCATCAGAGAGGGAGGTTCTATAGAGACCCAGTACTTC. J is TRBJ2-5 and V is TRBV10-3, with D maybe TRBD2 (6 bases). Germline-derived CDR1 and CDR2 are ENHRY and SYGVKD. V was clipped by 6 bases and J by 4 bases, with 15 bases between them. The CDR3 contains 14 residues.

Within the sample, this clonotype is medium-sized. This rearrangement joins TRBV2 to TRBJ1-5; 8 nucleotides match TRBD1. Germline-derived CDR1 and CDR2 are SNHLY and FYNNEI. The CDR3 consists of 15 residues. J was trimmed by 7 bases and V by 2 bases; bases with no gene match: 7. The CDR3, as DNA: TGTGCCAGCAGTGAAACGGACAGGGTAGGCCAGCCCCAGCATTTT. Its protein is CASSETDRVGQPQHF.

The V and J genes are TRBV6-6 and TRBJ2-2; D is unclear. The CDR3 length is 15 residues. V was pared by 1 base and J by 0 bases, with 6 bases between. Germline V CDR1 and CDR2: MNHNY, SVGAGI (reference sequence). The CDR3 spells CASSYLSPNTGELFF. In nucleotides, the CDR3 is TGTGCCAGCAGTTACTTAAGCCCGAACACCGGGGAGCTGTTTTTT.

This clonotype has at least ten counts. This chain links TRBV9 with TRBJ1-5, with D unclear. Trimming shortened V by 0 bases and J by 0 bases, and 7 bases separated the two germline ends. Germline V lookup: CDR1 SGDLS, CDR2 YYNGEE. This CDR3 is 15 amino acids long. The chain's CDR3 is CASSVDDYSNQPQHF. CDR3 DNA: TGTGCCAGCAGCGTAGACGATTATAGCAATCAGCCCCAGCATTTT.

This chain connects TRBV28 to TRBJ2-7; D not certain. Trimming stripped 3 bases from V and 3 bases from J, with 27 bases between. The CDR3 has 19 residues. Germline V gives CDR1 MDHEN, CDR2 SYDVKM. The CDR3 sequence: CASSFPQTPRFGWYYEQYF. CDR3 DNA: TGTGCCAGCAGTTTTCCCCAGACCCCCAGGTTCGGTTGGTACTACGAGCAGTACTTC.

This clonotype was detected many times. The chain links TRBV20-1 to TRBJ2-7, with 8 bases matching TRBD1. V was pared by 6 bases and J by 5 bases, with 15 bases of the junction left unmatched. CDR3 length: 15 amino acids. The germline CDR1 and CDR2 sequences are DFQATT and SNEGSKA (reference sequence). The chain's CDR3 is CSASTIGQGVDEQYF. CDR3 DNA sequence: TGCAGTGCCAGCACCATCGGACAGGGTGTCGACGAGCAGTACTTC.

Ten or more counts support this clonotype. The chain is built from TRBV6-6 and TRBJ2-7; D tentatively fits TRBD1 or TRBD2 (5 bases each). Germline CDR1 is MNHNY and CDR2 is SVGAGI (reference sequence). The V end was cut by 7 bases, the J end by 5 bases, with 12 bases between. This CDR3 has 12 residues. The DNA for the CDR3 is TGTGCCAGCAACCGAGAGGGGAACGAGCAGTACTTC. Amino acids: CASNREGNEQYF.

This clonotype was observed many times. This chain uses TRBV15 with TRBJ2-3, with 8 bases matching TRBD2. Germline V gene lookup returns CDR1 LNHNV and CDR2 YYDKDF (reference sequence). The CDR3 runs 15 residues. With 3 bases clipped from V and 5 bases from J, the junction kept 7 bases outside the gene matches. CDR3 sequence: CATSRTGGPGDTQYF. The DNA of the CDR3 is TGTGCCACCAGCAGGACGGGGGGGCCTGGAGATACGCAGTATTTT.

This clonotype was detected ten times or more. The chain combines TRBV28 with TRBJ1-5; D is ambiguous. This CDR3 contains 15 residues. Trimming removed 3 bases at V and 1 base at J, with 10 bases between. Germline-derived CDR1 and CDR2 are MDHEN and SYDVKM. CDR3 amino acids: CASSFRQPSNQPQHF. CDR3 DNA sequence: TGTGCCAGCAGTTTTAGGCAGCCCAGCAATCAGCCCCAGCATTTT.

In this sample, this clonotype turned up many times. The chain employs TRBV27 and TRBJ2-7, with TRBD1 identical over 7 bases. The CDR3 has 14 amino acids. V lost 4 bases, J lost 2 bases, and 5 bases stayed unmatched. Germline CDR1 and CDR2: MNHEY and SMNVEV (reference sequence). The CDR3 bases are TGTGCCAGCAGTTGGGCCGGGACAGCCTACGAGCAGTACTTC. This codes for CASSWAGTAYEQYF.